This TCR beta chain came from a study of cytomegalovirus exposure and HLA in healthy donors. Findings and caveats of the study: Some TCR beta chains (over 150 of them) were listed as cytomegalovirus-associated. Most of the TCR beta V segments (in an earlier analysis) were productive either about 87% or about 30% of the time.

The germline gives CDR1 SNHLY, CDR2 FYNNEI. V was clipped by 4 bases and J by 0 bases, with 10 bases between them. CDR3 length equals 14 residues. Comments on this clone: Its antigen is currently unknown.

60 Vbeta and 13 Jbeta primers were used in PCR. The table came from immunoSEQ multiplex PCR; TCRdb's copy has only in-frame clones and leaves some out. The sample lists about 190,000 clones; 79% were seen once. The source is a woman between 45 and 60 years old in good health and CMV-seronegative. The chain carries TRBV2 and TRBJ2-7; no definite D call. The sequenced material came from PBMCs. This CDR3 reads CASSGTRSSYEQYF. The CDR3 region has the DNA TGTGCCAGCAGTGGAACGCGGAGCTCCTACGAGCAGTACTTC.